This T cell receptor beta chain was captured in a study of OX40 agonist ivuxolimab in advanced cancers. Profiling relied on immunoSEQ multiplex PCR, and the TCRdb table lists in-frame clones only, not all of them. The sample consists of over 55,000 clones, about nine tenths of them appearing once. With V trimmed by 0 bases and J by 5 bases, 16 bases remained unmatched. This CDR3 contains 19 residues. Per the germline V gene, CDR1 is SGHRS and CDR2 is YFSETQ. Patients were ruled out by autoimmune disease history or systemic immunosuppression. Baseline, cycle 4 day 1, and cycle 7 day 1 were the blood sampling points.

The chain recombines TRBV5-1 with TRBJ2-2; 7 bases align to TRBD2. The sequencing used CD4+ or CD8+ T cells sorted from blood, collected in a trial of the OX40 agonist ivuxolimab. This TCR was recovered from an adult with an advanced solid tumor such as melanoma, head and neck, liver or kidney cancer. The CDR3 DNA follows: TGCGCCAGCAGCTTGGTCTCTAGCGGAGAGGGGATCCTGACCGGGGAGCTGTTTTTT. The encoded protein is CASSLVSSGEGILTGELFF.